The present TCR beta chain was sequenced within a study of response to subunit inactivated influenza vaccine. TCRdb recomputed calls from the RT-PCR reads with MiXCR, one row per CDR3 protein. The table includes roughly 620,000 distinct CDR3 sequences, around 11% detected once. Germline CDR1 reads SNHLY; CDR2 reads FYNNEI. The CDR3 is 14 amino acids. V dropped 10 bases and J dropped 1 base, with 13 bases sitting between them. This sample also belongs to another study, concerning T cells expressing NK-cell markers. That work states: The TCR beta cDNA came from 5'RACE template switching with UMIs. A range of roughly 1.0-8% of CD8+ T cells consisted of dominant NKG2C+ clonotypes in more than five donors. Leadership of the CD3+CD56-NKG2C+ fraction also belonged to these clonotypes in several donors.

This sample comprised PBMCs from blood, obtained on the day of vaccination. This TCR derives from a man aged 50 to 59 who received an inactivated influenza vaccine. The gene calls are TRBV2 and TRBJ2-2; unclear D gene. CDR3 in amino acids: CATRVVRNTGELFF. The CDR3 DNA sequence: TGTGCCACTCGGGTCGTAAGGAACACCGGGGAGCTGTTTTTT.